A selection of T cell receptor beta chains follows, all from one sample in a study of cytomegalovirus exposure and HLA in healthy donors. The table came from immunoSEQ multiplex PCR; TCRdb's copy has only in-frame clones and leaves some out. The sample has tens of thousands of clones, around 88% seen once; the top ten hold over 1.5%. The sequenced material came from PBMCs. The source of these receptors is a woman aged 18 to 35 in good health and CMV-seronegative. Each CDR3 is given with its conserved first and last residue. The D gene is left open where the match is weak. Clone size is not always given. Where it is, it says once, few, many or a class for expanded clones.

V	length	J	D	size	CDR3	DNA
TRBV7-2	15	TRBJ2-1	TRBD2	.	CASSPSGGQMYEQFF	TGTGCCAGCAGCCCCAGCGGGGGGCAGATGTATGAGCAGTTCTTC
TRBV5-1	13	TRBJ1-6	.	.	CASSLESGSPLHF	TGCGCCAGCAGCTTGGAAAGCGGGTCACCCCTCCACTTT
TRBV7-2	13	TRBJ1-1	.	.	CASSLETGRFAFF	TGTGCCAGCAGCTTAGAGACAGGACGGTTCGCTTTCTTT
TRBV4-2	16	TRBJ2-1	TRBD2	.	CASSQVIGGASNEQFF	TGTGCCAGCAGCCAAGTGATCGGGGGGGCGTCGAATGAGCAGTTCTTC
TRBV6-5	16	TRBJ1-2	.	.	CASSSIKTRMTYGYTF	TGTGCCAGCAGTTCGATTAAGACTCGGATGACCTATGGCTACACCTTC
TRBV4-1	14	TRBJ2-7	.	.	CASRTGLWSYEQYF	TGCGCCAGCAGAACAGGGTTATGGTCCTACGAGCAGTACTTC
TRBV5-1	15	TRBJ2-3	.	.	CASSLDPSGTDTQYF	TGCGCCAGCAGCTTGGATCCTAGCGGCACAGATACGCAGTATTTT
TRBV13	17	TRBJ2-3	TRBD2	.	CASSSRLAGGRADTQYF	TGTGCCAGCAGCTCCCGACTAGCGGGGGGGCGCGCAGATACGCAGTATTTT
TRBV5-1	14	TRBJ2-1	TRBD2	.	CASRPGTSPREQFF	TGCGCCAGCAGGCCCGGGACTAGCCCTCGAGAGCAGTTCTTC
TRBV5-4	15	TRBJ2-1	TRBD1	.	CASSFRTGRYNEQFF	TGTGCCAGCAGTTTTCGGACAGGAAGATACAATGAGCAGTTCTTC
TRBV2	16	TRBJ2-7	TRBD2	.	CASSEGTSGSIYEQYF	TGTGCCAGCAGTGAAGGGACTAGCGGGAGTATCTACGAGCAGTACTTC
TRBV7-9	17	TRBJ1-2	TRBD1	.	CASSVMGQGFLDYGYTF	TGTGCCAGCAGCGTAATGGGACAGGGGTTTCTAGACTATGGCTACACCTTC
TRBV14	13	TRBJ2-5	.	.	CASSRDFEETQYF	TGTGCCAGCAGCCGGGACTTCGAAGAGACCCAGTACTTC
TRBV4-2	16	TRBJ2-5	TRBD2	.	CASSQPGLAGGETQYF	TGTGCCAGCAGCCAACCGGGACTAGCGGGAGGAGAGACCCAGTACTTC
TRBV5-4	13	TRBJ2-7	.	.	CASSYSRGYEQYF	TGTGCCAGCAGCTATTCCAGAGGCTACGAGCAGTACTTC
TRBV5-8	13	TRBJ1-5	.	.	CASSFPGAQPQHF	TGTGCCAGCAGCTTCCCAGGTGCCCAGCCCCAGCATTTT
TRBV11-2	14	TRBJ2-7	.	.	CASSLGRGSYEQYF	TGTGCCAGCAGCTTGGGTCGGGGCTCCTACGAGCAGTACTTC
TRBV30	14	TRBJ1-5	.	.	CAWSEAQRNQPQHF	TGTGCCTGGAGTGAGGCACAGCGCAATCAGCCCCAGCATTTT
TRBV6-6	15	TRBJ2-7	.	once	CASSYSIPGVYEQYF	TGTGCCAGCAGTTACTCGATTCCGGGAGTTTACGAGCAGTACTTC
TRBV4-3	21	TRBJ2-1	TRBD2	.	CASSQRFRGLAGGSSYNEQFF	TGCGCCAGCAGCCAACGGTTTAGGGGACTAGCGGGGGGGAGCTCCTACAATGAGCAGTTCTTC
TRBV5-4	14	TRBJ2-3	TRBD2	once	CASSLTSVADTQYF	TGTGCCAGCAGCTTGACTAGCGTAGCAGATACGCAGTATTTT
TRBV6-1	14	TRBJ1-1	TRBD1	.	CASRLTGANTEAFF	TGTGCCAGCAGACTGACAGGGGCGAACACTGAAGCTTTCTTT
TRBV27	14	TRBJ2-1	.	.	CASSLIGLRNEQFF	TGTGCCAGCAGTTTAATTGGACTCCGCAATGAGCAGTTCTTC
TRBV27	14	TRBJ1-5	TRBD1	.	CASRRTGGNQPQHF	TGTGCCAGCAGGCGGACAGGGGGCAATCAGCCCCAGCATTTT
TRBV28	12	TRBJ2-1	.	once	CASSLVANEQFF	TGTGCCAGCAGTTTGGTGGCAAATGAGCAGTTCTTC
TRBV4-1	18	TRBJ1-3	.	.	CASSQESGRTSPGNTIYF	TGCGCCAGCAGCCAAGAATCGGGCAGGACTTCACCTGGAAACACCATATATTTT
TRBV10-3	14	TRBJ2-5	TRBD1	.	CAISRDRGRETQYF	TGTGCCATCAGCCGGGACAGGGGACGTGAGACCCAGTACTTC
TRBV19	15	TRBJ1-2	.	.	CASSIDLAGIYGYTF	TGTGCCAGTAGTATAGATCTGGCAGGGATCTATGGCTACACCTTC
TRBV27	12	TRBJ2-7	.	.	CASRQSLYEQYF	TGTGCCAGCAGACAGAGTCTCTACGAGCAGTACTTC
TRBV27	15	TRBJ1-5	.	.	CASRTGTLSNQPQHF	TGTGCCAGCAGGACCGGGACACTTAGCAATCAGCCCCAGCATTTT
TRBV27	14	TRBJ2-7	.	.	CASSLYQGTGEQYF	TGTGCCAGCAGTTTATATCAAGGGACTGGGGAGCAGTACTTC
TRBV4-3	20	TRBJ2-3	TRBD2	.	CASSQDLAASGGVAADTQYF	TGCGCCAGCAGCCAAGATCTGGCGGCTAGCGGGGGGGTGGCGGCAGATACGCAGTATTTT
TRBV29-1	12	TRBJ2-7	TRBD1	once	CSVGDSTYEQYF	TGCAGCGTTGGGGACAGTACCTACGAGCAGTACTTC
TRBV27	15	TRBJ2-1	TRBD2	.	CASTDGPSGSNEQFF	TGTGCCAGCACCGACGGGCCTAGCGGGAGTAATGAGCAGTTCTTC
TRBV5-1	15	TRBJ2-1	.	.	CASSLVDGGINEQFF	TGCGCCAGCAGCTTGGTTGACGGGGGAATCAATGAGCAGTTCTTC
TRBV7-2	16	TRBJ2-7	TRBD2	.	CASSSRLAGSSYEQYF	TGTGCCAGCAGCTCAAGGTTAGCGGGATCCTCCTACGAGCAGTACTTC
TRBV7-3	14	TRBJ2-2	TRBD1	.	CASSWGQGNGELFF	TGTGCCAGCAGCTGGGGACAGGGGAACGGGGAGCTGTTTTTT
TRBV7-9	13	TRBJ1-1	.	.	CASSLGGITEAFF	TGTGCCAGCAGCTTAGGAGGAATTACTGAAGCTTTCTTT
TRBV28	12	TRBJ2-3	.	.	CASSLGQYTQYF	TGTGCCAGCAGTTTAGGGCAGTATACGCAGTATTTT
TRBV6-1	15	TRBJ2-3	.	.	CASSGPGLLTDTQYF	TGTGCCAGCAGTGGGCCGGGACTCCTCACAGATACGCAGTATTTT